This is a list of T cell receptor beta chains from one sample in a study of T-cell memory formation after mild COVID-19. One entry per CDR3 protein results from TCRdb running MiXCR on the 5' RACE reads. The sample holds 240,000 or so distinct CDR3 sequences; 9.4% are singletons and the top ten take around 21%. The specimen sequenced was PBMCs or a T cell subset sorted from them (not recorded which). These receptors were obtained from a man aged 18 to 35 who had mild COVID-19 (a few samples of this study predate the infection). Cell type and time point are not known. Each CDR3 is given with its conserved first and last residue. The order of the fields is clone size, J gene, V gene, D gene, CDR3 DNA, CDR3 protein. A D gene is named only where the DNA matches it firmly. Some rows have no size entry. The others give once, few or many, or a class for an expanded clone.

clone_size: many
j_call: TRBJ2-2
v_call: TRBV7-6
d_call: TRBD1
cdr3_nt: TGTGCCAGCAGCTTACGAGACAGGGCGAACACCGGGGAGCTGTTTTTT
cdr3_aa: CASSLRDRANTGELFF

clone_size: few
j_call: TRBJ2-1
v_call: TRBV10-2
d_call: NA
cdr3_nt: TGCGCCAGCAGTGACGAGCTACTCCGCGATAATGAGCAGTTCTTC
cdr3_aa: CASSDELLRDNEQFF

clone_size: NA
j_call: TRBJ2-7
v_call: TRBV7-2
d_call: NA
cdr3_nt: TGTGCCAGCAGACCGGGACACTCCTACGAGCAGTACTTC
cdr3_aa: CASRPGHSYEQYF

clone_size: few
j_call: TRBJ2-2
v_call: TRBV7-6
d_call: NA
cdr3_nt: TGTGCCAGTTCCTATTCCGTCGGGGAGCTGTTTTTT
cdr3_aa: CASSYSVGELFF

clone_size: few
j_call: TRBJ2-1
v_call: TRBV20-1
d_call: NA
cdr3_nt: TGCAGTGCTAGAGCCGCGAGGGCCCACAATGAGCAGTTCTTC
cdr3_aa: CSARAARAHNEQFF

clone_size: few
j_call: TRBJ2-5
v_call: TRBV7-2
d_call: NA
cdr3_nt: TGTGCCAGCAGCTTAGGAATAGCGGTACAAGAGACCCAGTACTTC
cdr3_aa: CASSLGIAVQETQYF

clone_size: NA
j_call: TRBJ2-3
v_call: TRBV7-2
d_call: NA
cdr3_nt: TGTGCCAGCAGCTTCCTAGTCGCAGATACGCAGTATTTT
cdr3_aa: CASSFLVADTQYF

clone_size: few
j_call: TRBJ2-5
v_call: TRBV5-1
d_call: TRBD2
cdr3_nt: TGCGCCAGCAGCTTGATAGCGGGGAAACAAGAGACCCAGTACTTC
cdr3_aa: CASSLIAGKQETQYF

clone_size: many
j_call: TRBJ2-5
v_call: TRBV5-1
d_call: TRBD2
cdr3_nt: TGCGCCAGCAGCCCAATGGCTAGCGGGGCCGGAGAGACCCAGTACTTC
cdr3_aa: CASSPMASGAGETQYF

clone_size: once
j_call: TRBJ2-1
v_call: TRBV3-1
d_call: TRBD2
cdr3_nt: TGTGCCAGCAGCCAGAGGACCGGGACTAGTAGAAGAGAGCAGTTCTTC
cdr3_aa: CASSQRTGTSRREQFF